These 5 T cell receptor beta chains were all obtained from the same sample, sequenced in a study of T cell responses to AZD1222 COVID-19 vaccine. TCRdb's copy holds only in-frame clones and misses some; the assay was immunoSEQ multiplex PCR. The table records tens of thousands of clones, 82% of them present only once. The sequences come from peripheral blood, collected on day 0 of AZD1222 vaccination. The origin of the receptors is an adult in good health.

Here the CDR3 reads CASSQGQVTSPLHF. CDR3 DNA sequence: TGTGCCAGCAGCCAGGGACAGGTAACATCACCCCTCCACTTT. The J gene is TRBJ1-6, the V gene TRBV3-1 (or the pseudogene TRBV3-2); 8 nucleotides align to TRBD1. The V segment lost 3 bases and the J segment 10 bases; nucleotides outside the gene matches: 5. The CDR3 runs 14 residues. Germline loops: CDR1 LGHDT, CDR2 YNNKEL (reference sequence).

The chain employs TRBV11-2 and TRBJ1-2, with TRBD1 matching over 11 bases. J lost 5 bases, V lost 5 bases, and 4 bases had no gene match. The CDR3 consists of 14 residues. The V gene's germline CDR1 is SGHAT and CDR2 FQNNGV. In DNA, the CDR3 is TGTGCCAGCAGCCGAGGACAGGGGGCGTATGGCTACACCTTC. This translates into CASSRGQGAYGYTF.

The CDR3 region is CASSLEGLGYTF. DNA for the CDR3: TGCGCCAGCAGCTTGGAAGGGCTTGGCTACACCTTC. The V and J genes are TRBV5-1 and TRBJ1-2, with D hard to call. This CDR3 is 12 amino acids long. The germline CDR1 and CDR2 sequences are SGHRS and YFSETQ. V dropped 0 bases and J dropped 7 bases, with 7 bases sitting between them. Filled out from reference TRBV5-1 and TRBJ1-2, the complete variable domain reads KAGVTQTPRYLIKTRGQQVTLSCSPISGHRSVSWYQQTPGQGLQFLFEYFSETQRNKGNFPGRFSGRQFSNSRSEMNVSTLELGDSALYLCASSLEGLGYTFGSGTRLTVV.

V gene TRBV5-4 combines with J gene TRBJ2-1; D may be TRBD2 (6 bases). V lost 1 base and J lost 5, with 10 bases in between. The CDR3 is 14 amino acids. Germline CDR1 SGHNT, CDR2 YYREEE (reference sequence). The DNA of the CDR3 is TGTGCCAGCAGCTTGAGGGACTTAAACAATGAGCAGTTCTTC. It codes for CASSLRDLNNEQFF. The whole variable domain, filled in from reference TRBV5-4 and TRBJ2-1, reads ETGVTQSPTHLIKTRGQQVTLRCSSQSGHNTVSWYQQALGQGPQFIFQYYREEENGRGNFPPRFSGLQFPNYSSELNVNALELDDSALYLCASSLRDLNNEQFFGPGTRLTVL.

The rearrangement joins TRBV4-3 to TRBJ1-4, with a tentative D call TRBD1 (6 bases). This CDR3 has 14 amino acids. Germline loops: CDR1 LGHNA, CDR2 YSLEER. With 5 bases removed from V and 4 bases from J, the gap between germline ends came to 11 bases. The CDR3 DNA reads TGCGCCAGCAGCGCGGACAGATTTAATGAAAAACTGTTTTTT. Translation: CASSADRFNEKLFF.